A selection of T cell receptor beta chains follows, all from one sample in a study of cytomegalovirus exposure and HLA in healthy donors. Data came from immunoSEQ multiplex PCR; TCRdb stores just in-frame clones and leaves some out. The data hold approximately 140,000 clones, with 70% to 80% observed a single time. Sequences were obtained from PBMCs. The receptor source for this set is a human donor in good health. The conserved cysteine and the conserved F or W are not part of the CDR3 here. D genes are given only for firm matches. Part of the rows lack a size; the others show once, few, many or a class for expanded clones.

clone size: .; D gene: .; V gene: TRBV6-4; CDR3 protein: ASSGQGTDTQY
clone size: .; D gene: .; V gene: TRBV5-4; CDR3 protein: ASSLDAGRNEQY
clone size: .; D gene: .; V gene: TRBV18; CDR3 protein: ASSPRQVDGYT
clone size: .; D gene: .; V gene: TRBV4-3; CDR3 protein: ASSQDHSAGLEQF
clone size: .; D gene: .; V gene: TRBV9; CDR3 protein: ASSVDSGGQGGTGELF
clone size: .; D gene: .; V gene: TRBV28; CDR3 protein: ASSFPWTDLRSGANVLT
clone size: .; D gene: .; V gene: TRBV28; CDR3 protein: ASSSLLRRDQY
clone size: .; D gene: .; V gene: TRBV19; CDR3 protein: ASSIRQGLDQPQH
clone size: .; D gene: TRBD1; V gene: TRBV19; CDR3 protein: ASTHRGRDTEAF
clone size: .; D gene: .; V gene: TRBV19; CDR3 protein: ASSTSERNTEAF
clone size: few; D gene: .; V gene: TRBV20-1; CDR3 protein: SAYRDGYT
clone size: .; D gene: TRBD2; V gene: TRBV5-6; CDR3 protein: VSSLDRSGGTYSYEQY
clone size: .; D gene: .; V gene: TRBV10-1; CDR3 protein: ASSEQGRQETQY
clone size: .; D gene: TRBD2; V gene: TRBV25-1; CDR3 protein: ASLGDYPIYEQY
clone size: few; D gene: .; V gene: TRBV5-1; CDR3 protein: ASKPWDTYNEQF
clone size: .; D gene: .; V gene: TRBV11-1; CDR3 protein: ASSSGFQETQY
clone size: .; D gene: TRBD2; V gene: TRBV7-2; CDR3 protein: ASSRAGLADYNEQF
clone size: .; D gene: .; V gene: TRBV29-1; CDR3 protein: SVEVQGSHQPQH
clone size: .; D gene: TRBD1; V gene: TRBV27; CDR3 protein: ASSFTGGDNSPLH
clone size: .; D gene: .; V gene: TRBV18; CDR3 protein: ASSPTQERSYEQY
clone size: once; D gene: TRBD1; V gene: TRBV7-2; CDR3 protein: ASSPPGQGFHEQY
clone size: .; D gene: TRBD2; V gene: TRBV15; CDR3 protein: ATSLRLAETGELF
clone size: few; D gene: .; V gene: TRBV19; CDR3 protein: ASSLLGGSYEQY
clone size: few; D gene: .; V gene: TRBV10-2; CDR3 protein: ASALKQETVEQY
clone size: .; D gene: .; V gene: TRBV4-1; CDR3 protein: AGSPDGAEQF
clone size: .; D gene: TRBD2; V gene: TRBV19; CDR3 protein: ASSIASGGDYEQY
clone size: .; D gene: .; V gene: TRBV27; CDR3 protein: ASSFSPGDSSRFT
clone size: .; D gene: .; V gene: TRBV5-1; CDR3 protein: ASSLTTNTGELF
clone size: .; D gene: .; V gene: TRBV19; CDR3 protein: ASSIYGSSGSYEQY
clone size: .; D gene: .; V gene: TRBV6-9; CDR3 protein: ASSRDAGELF
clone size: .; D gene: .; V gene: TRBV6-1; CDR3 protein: ASSNLGGGYGYT
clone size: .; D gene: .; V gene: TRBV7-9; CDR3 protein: SSSVGQYGYT
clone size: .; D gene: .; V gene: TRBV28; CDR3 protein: ASSLGLLILSGSNTGELF